The clone carrying this T cell receptor beta chain was found a few times. The antigen is unknown. The germline V gene encodes CDR1 ENHRY and CDR2 SYGVKD. CDR3 size: 15 residues. Trimming removed 4 bases from V and 2 bases from J; junction bases left unmatched: 5. This entry belongs to a study of beta chain features in type 1 diabetes. Every bit of the isolated RNA underwent reverse transcription, so sequencing read expressed TCRB transcripts. Sequencing used immunoSEQ multiplex PCR; TCRdb keeps in-frame clones, though not all of them. The data contain over 200,000 clones, under 13% of them singletons. The study, taken as a whole, reports: Moderate yet significant TCRB CDR3 shortening was seen in Type 1 diabetes patients in all four CD4+ subsets.

V gene TRBV10-3 combines with J gene TRBJ2-5, with 9 positions matching TRBD2. The receptor comes from a man aged 30 to 45 with type 1 diabetes. Sequenced material: naive CD4+ T cells from blood. CDR3 DNA sequence: TGTGCCATCAGTGGAATAGCGGGGGCTCAAGAGACCCAGTACTTC. This translates into CAISGIAGAQETQYF.